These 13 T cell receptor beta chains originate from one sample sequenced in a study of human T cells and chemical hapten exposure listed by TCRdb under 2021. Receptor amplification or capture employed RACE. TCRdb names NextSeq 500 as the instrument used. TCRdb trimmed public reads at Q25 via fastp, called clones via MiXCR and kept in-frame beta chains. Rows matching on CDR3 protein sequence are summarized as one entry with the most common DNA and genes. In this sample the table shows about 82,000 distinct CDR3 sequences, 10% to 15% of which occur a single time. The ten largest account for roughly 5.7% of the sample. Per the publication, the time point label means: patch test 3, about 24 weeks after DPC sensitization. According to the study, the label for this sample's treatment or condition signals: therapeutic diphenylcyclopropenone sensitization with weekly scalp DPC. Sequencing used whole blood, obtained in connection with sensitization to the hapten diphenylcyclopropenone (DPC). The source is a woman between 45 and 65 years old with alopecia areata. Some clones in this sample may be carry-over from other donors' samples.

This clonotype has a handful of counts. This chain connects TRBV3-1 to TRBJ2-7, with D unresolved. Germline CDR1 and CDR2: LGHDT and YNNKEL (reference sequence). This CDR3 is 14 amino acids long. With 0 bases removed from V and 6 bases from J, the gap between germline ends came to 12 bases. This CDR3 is CASSQDPTVGEQYF. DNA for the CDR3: TGTGCCAGCAGCCAAGATCCTACCGTGGGCGAGCAGTACTTC.

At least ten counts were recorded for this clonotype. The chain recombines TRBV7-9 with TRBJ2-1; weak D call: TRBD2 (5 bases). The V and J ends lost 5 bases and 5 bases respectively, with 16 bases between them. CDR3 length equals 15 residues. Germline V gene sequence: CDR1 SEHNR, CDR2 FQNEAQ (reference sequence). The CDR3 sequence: CASSPSGGYNNEQFF. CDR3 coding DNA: TGTGCCAGCAGCCCATCCGGAGGCTACAACAATGAGCAGTTCTTC. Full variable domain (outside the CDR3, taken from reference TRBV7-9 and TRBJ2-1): DTGVSQNPRHKITKRGQNVTFRCDPISEHNRLYWYRQTLGQGPEFLTYFQNEAQLEKSRLLSDRFSAERPKGSFSTLEIQRTEQGDSAMYLCASSPSGGYNNEQFFGPGTRLTVL.

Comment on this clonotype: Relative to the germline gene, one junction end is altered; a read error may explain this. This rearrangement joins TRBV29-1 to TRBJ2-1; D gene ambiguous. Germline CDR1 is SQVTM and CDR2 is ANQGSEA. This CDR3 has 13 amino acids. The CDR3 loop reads CSVKEVSYNEQFF. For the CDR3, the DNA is TGCAGCGTTAAAGAAGTCTCCTACAATGAGCAGTTCTTC.

The CDR3 DNA sequence: TGTGCCAGCAGCCCCCTCGGACAGGGGATCCACTTACGGCAGTTCTTC. It specifies CASSPLGQGIHLRQFF. V usage is TRBV7-2 and J usage is TRBJ2-1; TRBD1 matches 9 bases. Trimming at V came to 5 bases and at J to 12 bases, leaving 17 bases not matched to a gene. CDR3 length: 16 amino acids. Germline V gene data show CDR1 as SGHTA and CDR2 as FQGNSA.

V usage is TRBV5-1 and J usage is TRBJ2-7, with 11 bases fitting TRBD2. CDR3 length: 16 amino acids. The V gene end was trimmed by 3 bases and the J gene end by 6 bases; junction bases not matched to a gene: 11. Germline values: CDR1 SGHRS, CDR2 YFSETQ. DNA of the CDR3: TGCGCCAGCAGCTACCGACAACTAGCGGGAGTAGGCGAGCAGTACTTC. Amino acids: CASSYRQLAGVGEQYF.

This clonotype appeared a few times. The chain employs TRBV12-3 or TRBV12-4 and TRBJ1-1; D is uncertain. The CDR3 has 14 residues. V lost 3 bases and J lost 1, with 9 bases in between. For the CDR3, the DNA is TGTGCCAGCAGTTTCCAACGGACGAACACTGAAGCTTTCTTT. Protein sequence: CASSFQRTNTEAFF.

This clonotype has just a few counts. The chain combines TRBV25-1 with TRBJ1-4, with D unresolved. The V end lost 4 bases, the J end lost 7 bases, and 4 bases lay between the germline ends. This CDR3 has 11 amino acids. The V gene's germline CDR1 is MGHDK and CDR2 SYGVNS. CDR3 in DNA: TGTGCCAGCAGTGTTACTGAAAAACTGTTTTTT. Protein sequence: CASSVTEKLFF.

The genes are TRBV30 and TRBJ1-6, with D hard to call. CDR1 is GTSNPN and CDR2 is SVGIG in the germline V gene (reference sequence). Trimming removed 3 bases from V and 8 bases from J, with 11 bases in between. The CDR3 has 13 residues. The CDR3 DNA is TGTGCCTGGAGCTACTCGGAGGATTCACCCCTCCACTTT. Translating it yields CAWSYSEDSPLHF. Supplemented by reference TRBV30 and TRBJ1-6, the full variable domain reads SQTIHQWPATLVQPVGSPLSLECTVEGTSNPNLYWYRQAAGRGLQLLFYSVGIGQISSEVPQNLSASRPQDRQFILSSKKLLLSDSGFYLCAWSYSEDSPLHFGNGTRLTVT.

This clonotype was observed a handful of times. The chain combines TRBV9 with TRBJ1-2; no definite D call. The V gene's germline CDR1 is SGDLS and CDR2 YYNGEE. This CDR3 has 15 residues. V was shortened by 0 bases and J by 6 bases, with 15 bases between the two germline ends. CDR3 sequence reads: CASSVGYSAANGYTF. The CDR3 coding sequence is TGTGCCAGCAGCGTAGGATATAGCGCGGCCAATGGCTACACCTTC.

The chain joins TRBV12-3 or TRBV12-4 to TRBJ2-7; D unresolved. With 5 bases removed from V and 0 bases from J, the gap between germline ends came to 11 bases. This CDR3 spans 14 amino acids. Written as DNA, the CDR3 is TGTGCCAGCAGTCCCCTCGCCAGCTCCTACGAGCAGTACTTC. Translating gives CASSPLASSYEQYF.

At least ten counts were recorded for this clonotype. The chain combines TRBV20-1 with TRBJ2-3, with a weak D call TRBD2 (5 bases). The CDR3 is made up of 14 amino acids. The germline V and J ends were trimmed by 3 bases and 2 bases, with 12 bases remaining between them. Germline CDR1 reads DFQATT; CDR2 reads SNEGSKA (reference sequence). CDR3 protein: CSASQAGLTDTQYF. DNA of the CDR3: TGCAGTGCTAGTCAGGCGGGCCTCACAGATACGCAGTATTTT.

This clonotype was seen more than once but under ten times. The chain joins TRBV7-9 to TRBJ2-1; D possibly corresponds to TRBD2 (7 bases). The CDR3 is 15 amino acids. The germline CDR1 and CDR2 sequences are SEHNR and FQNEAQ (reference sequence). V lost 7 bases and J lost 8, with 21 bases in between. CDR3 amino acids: CASIPTSRGSDEQFF. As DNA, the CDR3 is TGTGCCAGCATCCCGACTAGCAGGGGTAGTGATGAGCAGTTCTTC.

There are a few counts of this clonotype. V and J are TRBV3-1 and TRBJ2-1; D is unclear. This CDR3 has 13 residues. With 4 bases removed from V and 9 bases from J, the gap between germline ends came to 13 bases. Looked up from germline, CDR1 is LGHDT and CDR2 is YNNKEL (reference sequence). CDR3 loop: CASSPWIVSEQFF. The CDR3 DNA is TGTGCCAGCAGCCCCTGGATAGTCAGTGAGCAGTTCTTC.